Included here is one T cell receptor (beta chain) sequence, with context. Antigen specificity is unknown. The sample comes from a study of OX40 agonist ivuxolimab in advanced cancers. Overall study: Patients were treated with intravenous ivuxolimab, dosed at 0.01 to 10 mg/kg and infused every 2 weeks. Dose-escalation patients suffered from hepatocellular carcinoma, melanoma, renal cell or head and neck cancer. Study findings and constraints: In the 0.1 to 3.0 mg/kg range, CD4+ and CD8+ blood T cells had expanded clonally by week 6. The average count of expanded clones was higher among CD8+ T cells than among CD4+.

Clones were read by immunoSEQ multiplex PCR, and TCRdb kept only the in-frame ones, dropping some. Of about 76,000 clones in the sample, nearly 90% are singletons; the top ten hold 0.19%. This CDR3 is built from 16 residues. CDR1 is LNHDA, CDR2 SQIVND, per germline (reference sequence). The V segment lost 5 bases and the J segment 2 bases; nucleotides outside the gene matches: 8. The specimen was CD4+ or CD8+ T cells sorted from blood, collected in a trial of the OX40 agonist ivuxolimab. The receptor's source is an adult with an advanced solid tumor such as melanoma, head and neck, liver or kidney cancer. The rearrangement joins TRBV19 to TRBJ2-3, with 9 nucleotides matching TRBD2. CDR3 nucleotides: TGTGCCAGTAGTGCGACTAGCGGATGGACCACAGATACGCAGTATTTT. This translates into CASSATSGWTTDTQYF.